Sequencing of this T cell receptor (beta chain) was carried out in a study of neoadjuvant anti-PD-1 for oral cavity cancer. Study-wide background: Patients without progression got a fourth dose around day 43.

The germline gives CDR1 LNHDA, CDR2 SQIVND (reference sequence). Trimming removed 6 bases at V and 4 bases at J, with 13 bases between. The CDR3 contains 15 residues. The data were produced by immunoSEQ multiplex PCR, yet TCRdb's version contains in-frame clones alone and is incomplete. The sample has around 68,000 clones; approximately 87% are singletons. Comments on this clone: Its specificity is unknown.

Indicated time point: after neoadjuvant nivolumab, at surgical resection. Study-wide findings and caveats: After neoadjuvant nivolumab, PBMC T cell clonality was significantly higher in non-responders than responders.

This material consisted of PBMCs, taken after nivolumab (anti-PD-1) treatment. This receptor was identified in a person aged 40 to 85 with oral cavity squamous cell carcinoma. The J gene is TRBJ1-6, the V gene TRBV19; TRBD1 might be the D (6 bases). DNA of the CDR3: TGTGCCAGTAGACAGGACAGTGCTTATAATTCACCCCTCCACTTT. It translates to CASRQDSAYNSPLHF.